This T cell receptor (beta chain) was profiled in a study of T-cell memory formation after mild COVID-19. Study at large: TCR clusters largely stayed donor specific.

There are 17 residues in the CDR3. MiXCR, run by TCRdb on the 5' RACE reads, gives a single entry per CDR3 protein. The sample shows roughly 500,000 distinct CDR3 sequences, around 20% of them seen only once. The rearrangement uses TRBV21-1 and TRBJ2-7; whether TRBD1, the table's D call, matches the DNA was not checked. TRBV21-1 represents a pseudogene. Sequenced sample: PBMCs or a T cell subset sorted from them (not recorded which). This receptor was identified in an adult woman who had mild COVID-19 (a few samples of this study predate the infection). Cell type and time point are not known. CDR3 sequence: CASSKARMGQGRYEQYF. CDR3 nucleotide sequence: TGTGCCAGCAGCAAAGCGCGAATGGGACAGGGACGCTACGAGCAGTACTTC.